This T cell receptor beta chain was recovered during a study of T cells in Graves' hyperthyroidism and ophthalmopathy. Study observations and caveats: Blood held most thyroid clonotypes expanded above 0.001 frequency. Model predictions of ophthalmopathy came a median 6.5 months before onset.

This clonotype was seen a handful of times. What it binds is not known. CDR1 is SGHVS, CDR2 FQNEAQ, per germline. The CDR3 sequence is 14 residues long. V trimming: 3 bases; J trimming: 5 bases; junction bases outside the gene matches: 6. Orbital computed tomography, thyroid ultrasound, serum thyroxine and TRAb, and clinical symptoms together informed the diagnoses. Amplified regions were TCR beta CDR3 sequences from RNA transcripts. The study used the HTBI primer set for a first-round RT-PCR of the TCR CDR3. TCRdb redid the calling of the multiplex PCR reads with MiXCR, one entry per CDR3 protein. The table records hundreds of thousands of distinct CDR3 sequences, approximately 42% of them present only once.

The sequence was collected from an adult man with Graves' disease, either hyperthyroidism or ophthalmopathy (not recorded which). The sample taken for sequencing was peripheral blood or thyroid tissue (not recorded which). The rearrangement joins TRBV7-8 to TRBJ2-7; 8 bases line up with TRBD1. CDR3 in DNA: TGTGCCAGCAGCTTCGGACAGGGTCTAAACGAGCAGTACTTC. Translation gives CASSFGQGLNEQYF.